This TCR beta chain was identified in a study of shared clonotypes between healthy human individuals. A remark on this clone: Antigen specificity is unknown.

This CDR3 is built from 14 residues. With 4 bases removed from V and 0 bases from J, the gap between germline ends came to 7 bases. Germline CDR1 is MDHEN and CDR2 is SYDVKM. Study conclusions and caveats: The sampled material consisted only of blood, and tissue repertoires are likely to differ. Non-shared clonotypes had lower generation probabilities than those shared by all four donors.

Generated by immunoSEQ multiplex PCR, the TCRdb table keeps only in-frame clones and is missing some. Among some 200,000 clones, about 93% were seen once, and the ten largest hold more than 0.065%. The source is a woman between 25 and 40 years old in good health. Sample: naive CD4+ T cells sorted from blood. Specified subset: CD45RA+ positively selected. The chain uses TRBV28 and TRBJ1-3; D perhaps matches TRBD1 (5 bases). The CDR3 sequence: CASSSGSSGNTIYF. CDR3 nucleotides: TGTGCCAGCAGTTCAGGGAGCTCTGGAAACACCATATATTTT.